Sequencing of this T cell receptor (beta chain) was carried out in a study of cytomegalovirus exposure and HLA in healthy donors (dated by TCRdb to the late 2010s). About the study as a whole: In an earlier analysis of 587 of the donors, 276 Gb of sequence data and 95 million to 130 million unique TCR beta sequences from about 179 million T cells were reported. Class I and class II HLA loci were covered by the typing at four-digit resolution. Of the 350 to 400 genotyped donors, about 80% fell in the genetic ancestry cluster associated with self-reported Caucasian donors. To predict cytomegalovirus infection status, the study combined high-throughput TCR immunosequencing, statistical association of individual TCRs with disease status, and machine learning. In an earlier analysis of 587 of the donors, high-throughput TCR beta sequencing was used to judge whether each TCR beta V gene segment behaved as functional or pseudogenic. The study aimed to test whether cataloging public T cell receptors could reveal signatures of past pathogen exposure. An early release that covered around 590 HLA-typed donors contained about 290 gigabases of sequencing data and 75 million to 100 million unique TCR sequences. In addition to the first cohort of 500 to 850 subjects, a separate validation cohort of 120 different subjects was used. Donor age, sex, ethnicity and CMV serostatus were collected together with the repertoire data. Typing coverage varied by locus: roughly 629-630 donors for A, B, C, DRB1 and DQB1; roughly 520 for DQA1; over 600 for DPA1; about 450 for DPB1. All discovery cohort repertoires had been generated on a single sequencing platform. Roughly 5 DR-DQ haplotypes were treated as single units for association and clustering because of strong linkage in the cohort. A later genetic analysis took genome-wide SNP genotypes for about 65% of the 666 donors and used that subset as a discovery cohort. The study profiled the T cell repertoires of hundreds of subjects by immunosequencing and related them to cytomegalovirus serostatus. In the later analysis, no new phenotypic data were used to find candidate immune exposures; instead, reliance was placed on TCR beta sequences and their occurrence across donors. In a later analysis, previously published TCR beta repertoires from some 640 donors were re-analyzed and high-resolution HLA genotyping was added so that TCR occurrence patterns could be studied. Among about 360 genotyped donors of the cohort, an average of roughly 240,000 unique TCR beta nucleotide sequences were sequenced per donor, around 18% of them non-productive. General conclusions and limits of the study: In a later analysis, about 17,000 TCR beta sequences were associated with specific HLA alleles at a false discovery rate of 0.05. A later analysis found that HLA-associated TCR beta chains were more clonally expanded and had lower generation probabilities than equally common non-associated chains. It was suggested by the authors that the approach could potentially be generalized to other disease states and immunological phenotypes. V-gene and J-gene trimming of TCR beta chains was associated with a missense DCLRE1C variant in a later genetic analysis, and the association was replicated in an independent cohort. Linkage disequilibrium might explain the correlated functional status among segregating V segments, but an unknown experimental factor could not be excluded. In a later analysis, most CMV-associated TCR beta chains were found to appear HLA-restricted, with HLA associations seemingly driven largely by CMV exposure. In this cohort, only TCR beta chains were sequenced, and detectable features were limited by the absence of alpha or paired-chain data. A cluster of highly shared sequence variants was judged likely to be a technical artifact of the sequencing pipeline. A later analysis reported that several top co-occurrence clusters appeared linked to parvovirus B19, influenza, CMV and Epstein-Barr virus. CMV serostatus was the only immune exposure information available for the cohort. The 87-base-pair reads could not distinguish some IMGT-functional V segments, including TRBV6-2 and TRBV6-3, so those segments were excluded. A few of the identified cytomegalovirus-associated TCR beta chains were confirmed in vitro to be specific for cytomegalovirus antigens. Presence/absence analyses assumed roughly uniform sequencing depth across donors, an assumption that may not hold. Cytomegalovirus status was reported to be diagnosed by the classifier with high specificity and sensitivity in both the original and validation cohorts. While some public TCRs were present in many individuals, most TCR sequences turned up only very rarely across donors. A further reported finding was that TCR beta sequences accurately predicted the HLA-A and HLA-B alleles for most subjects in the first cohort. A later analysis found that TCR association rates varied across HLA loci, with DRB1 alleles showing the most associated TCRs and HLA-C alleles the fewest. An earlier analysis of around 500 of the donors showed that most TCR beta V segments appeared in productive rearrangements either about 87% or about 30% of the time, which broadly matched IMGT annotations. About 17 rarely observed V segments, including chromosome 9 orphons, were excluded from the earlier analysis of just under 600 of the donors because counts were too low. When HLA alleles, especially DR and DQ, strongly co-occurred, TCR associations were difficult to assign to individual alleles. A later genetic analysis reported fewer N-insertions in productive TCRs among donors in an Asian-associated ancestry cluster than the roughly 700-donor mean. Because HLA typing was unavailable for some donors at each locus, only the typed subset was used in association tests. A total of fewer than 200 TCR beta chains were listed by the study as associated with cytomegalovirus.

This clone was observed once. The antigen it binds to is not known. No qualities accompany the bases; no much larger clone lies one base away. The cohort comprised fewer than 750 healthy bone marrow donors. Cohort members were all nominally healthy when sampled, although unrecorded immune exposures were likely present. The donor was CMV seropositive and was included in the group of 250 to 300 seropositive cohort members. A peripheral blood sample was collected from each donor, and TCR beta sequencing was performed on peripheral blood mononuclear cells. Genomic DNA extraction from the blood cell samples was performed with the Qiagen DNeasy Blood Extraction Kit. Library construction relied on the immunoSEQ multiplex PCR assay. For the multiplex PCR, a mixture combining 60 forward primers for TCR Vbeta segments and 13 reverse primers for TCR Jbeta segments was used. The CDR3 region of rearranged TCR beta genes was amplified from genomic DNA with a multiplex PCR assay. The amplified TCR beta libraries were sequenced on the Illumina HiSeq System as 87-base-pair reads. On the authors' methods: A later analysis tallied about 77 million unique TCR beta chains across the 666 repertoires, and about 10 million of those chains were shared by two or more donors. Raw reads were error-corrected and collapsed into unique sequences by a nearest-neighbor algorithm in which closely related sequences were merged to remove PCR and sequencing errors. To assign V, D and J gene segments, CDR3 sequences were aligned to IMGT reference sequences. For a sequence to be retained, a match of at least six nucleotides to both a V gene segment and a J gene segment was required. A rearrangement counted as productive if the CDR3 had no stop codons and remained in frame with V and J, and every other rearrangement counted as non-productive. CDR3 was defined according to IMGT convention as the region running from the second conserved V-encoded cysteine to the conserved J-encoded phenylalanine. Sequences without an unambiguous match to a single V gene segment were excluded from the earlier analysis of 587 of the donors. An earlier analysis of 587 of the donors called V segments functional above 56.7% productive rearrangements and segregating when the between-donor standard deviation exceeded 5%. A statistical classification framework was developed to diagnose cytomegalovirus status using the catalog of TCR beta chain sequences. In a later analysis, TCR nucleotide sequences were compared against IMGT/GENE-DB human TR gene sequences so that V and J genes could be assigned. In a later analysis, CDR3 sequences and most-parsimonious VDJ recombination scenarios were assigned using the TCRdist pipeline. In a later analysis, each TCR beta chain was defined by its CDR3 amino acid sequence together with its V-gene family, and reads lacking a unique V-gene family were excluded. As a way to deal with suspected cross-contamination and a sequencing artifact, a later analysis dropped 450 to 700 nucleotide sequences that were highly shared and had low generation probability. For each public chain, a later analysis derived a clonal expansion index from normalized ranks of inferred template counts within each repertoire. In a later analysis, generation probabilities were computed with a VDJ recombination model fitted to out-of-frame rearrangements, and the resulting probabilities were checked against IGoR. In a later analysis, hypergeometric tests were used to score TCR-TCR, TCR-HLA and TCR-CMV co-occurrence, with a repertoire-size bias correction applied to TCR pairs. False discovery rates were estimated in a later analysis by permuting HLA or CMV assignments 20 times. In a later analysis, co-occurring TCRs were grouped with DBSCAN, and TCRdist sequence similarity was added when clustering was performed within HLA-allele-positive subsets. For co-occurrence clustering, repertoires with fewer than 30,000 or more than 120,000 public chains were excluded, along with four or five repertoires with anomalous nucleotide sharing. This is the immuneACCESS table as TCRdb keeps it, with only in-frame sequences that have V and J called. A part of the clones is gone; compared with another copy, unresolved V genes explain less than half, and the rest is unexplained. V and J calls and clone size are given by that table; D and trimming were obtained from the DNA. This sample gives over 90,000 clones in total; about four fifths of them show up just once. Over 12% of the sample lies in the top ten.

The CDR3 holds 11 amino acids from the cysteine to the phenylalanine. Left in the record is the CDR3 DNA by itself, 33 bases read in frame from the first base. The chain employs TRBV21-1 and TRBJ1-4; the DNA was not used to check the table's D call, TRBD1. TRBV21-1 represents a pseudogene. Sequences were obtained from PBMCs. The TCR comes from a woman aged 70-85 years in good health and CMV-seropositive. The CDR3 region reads CASRPGRVILF. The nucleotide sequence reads TGTGCCAGCAGGCCCGGCAGGGTAATTCTGTTT.